These T cell receptor beta chains were read from a single sample in a study of CD8 T cells in ankylosing spondylitis. Via MiXCR, TCRdb re-called the 5' RACE reads, giving one row per CDR3 protein. The sample lists around 490,000 distinct CDR3 sequences, roughly 5% seen once, with under 4.5% in the top ten. Sequencing was carried out using blood, either unsorted or a sorted T cell fraction (not recorded which). All receptors come from a male donor with ankylosing spondylitis. Both conserved end residues are part of each CDR3. D genes are given only for firm matches. Expanded clones are given a class, and other clones once, few, many or no size at all.

TRBV30	many	.	TRBJ1-6	CAWTRTPNSPLHF	TGTGCCTGGACTAGGACACCGAATTCACCCCTCCACTTT
TRBV5-1	.	TRBD1	TRBJ2-1	CASSLQGQTNEQFF	TGCGCCAGCAGCTTGCAGGGACAGACCAATGAGCAGTTCTTC
TRBV7-2	many	TRBD2	TRBJ2-2	CASSSLAGAYTGELFF	TGTGCCAGCAGCTCCCTAGCGGGGGCGTACACCGGGGAGCTGTTTTTT
TRBV3-1	many	.	TRBJ2-7	CASSQGLNVGEQYF	TGTGCCAGCAGCCAAGGGTTAAATGTGGGCGAGCAGTACTTC
TRBV20-1	many	TRBD2	TRBJ2-7	CSARHPSGGTEQYF	TGCAGTGCTAGACACCCTAGCGGGGGAACGGAGCAGTACTTC
TRBV7-2	.	.	TRBJ1-3	CASSIRSQGRGNTIYF	TGTGCCAGCAGCATTAGGTCCCAGGGGCGTGGAAACACCATATATTTT
TRBV28	many	.	TRBJ1-2	CALKDGVYGYTF	TGTGCCCTAAAAGACGGAGTCTATGGCTACACCTTC
TRBV7-2	many	.	TRBJ2-7	CASSLGKDLGKYF	TGTGCCAGCAGCTTAGGAAAGGACCTCGGGAAGTACTTC
TRBV28	many	.	TRBJ1-2	CASSLYQTGPKGSSGYTF	TGTGCCAGCAGTTTATACCAAACAGGGCCCAAGGGCTCCTCCGGCTACACCTTC
TRBV12-3/TRBV12-4	many	.	TRBJ1-1	CASSLSGHDVRNTEAFF	TGTGCCAGCAGTTTGTCAGGACATGATGTGAGGAACACTGAAGCTTTCTTT
TRBV12-3/TRBV12-4	many	.	TRBJ1-1	CASTSGIEAFF	TGTGCCAGCACCTCCGGTATTGAAGCTTTCTTT
TRBV6-2/TRBV6-3	many	.	TRBJ1-2	CASGYGYTF	TGTGCCAGCGGCTATGGCTACACCTTC
TRBV7-9	many	.	TRBJ2-1	CAFWGVYNEQFF	TGTGCCTTTTGGGGCGTTTACAATGAGCAGTTCTTC
TRBV5-1	many	.	TRBJ1-1	CASSFRVGAEAFF	TGCGCCAGCAGCTTCAGGGTGGGCGCTGAAGCTTTCTTT
TRBV6-1	.	.	TRBJ1-5	CASSTEINQPQHF	TGTGCCAGCAGTACAGAGATCAATCAGCCCCAGCATTTT
TRBV20-1	many	.	TRBJ2-2	CSARGANTGELFF	TGCAGTGCTAGGGGGGCGAACACCGGGGAGCTGTTTTTT
TRBV7-8	many	.	TRBJ1-6	CASSSAPGNSPLHF	TGTGCCAGCAGCTCCGCGCCGGGGAATTCACCCCTCCACTTT
TRBV4-1	many	.	TRBJ2-5	CASSQVTIRQGGETQYF	TGCGCCAGCAGCCAAGTAACAATTCGCCAGGGCGGAGAGACCCAGTACTTC
TRBV5-5	.	.	TRBJ2-7	CASGLGPLYEQYF	TGTGCCAGCGGCCTCGGACCGCTCTACGAGCAGTACTTC
TRBV11-1	many	.	TRBJ1-1	CASSEGQNTEAFF	TGTGCCAGCAGCGAAGGACAAAACACTGAAGCTTTCTTT
TRBV4-3	many	TRBD2	TRBJ2-1	CASSKLAGGSYNEQFF	TGCGCCAGCAGCAAACTAGCGGGAGGTTCCTACAATGAGCAGTTCTTC
TRBV10-3	few	TRBD2	TRBJ2-3	CAISASGGPDTQYF	TGTGCCATCAGTGCTAGCGGGGGACCAGATACGCAGTATTTT
TRBV3-1	many	.	TRBJ1-4	CASSLWGEKLFF	TGTGCCAGCAGCCTTTGGGGTGAAAAACTGTTTTTT
TRBV2	few	.	TRBJ2-1	CASSGTRNEQFF	TGTGCCAGCAGTGGAACTAGAAATGAGCAGTTCTTC
TRBV29-1	many	TRBD2	TRBJ2-5	CSVAKGGLIQYF	TGCAGCGTTGCGAAGGGAGGGCTGATCCAGTACTTC
TRBV7-2	many	.	TRBJ2-5	CASSLSGVLETQYF	TGTGCCAGCAGCTTAAGTGGGGTCCTGGAGACCCAGTACTTC
TRBV14	few	TRBD2	TRBJ2-1	CASSSRGGYNEQFF	TGTGCCAGCAGCAGCCGCGGGGGGTACAATGAGCAGTTCTTC